This record looks at one T cell receptor beta chain sequence and its context. Per the study methods: How many nucleated cells were present was estimated from reference gene primer amplification. TCRdb's copy holds only in-frame clones and misses some; the assay was immunoSEQ multiplex PCR. V, J and clone size reflect that table, while D and trimming were determined from the DNA. The repertoire consists of 200,000 or so clones, with about 80% occurring once and the leading ten covering about 2.9%. This entry belongs to a study of blood T cell repertoires in COVID-19. Study details: Specimens from acute and convalescent COVID-19 originated in the United States, Italy and Spain. Sample material is recorded as cDNA or gDNA derived from T cells, B-cell-depleted T cells, or PBMCs.

This clonotype was obtained from a woman aged 25 to 45 who had recovered from COVID-19. Sequencing was carried out using peripheral blood.

The CDR3 sequence: CASSWGGEDYEQYF. CDR3 coding DNA: TGTGCCAGCAGTTGGGGGGGAGAAGACTACGAGCAGTACTTC. The chain has TRBV6-6 and TRBJ2-7; 7 bases match TRBD2. Germline values: CDR1 MNHNY, CDR2 SVGAGI (reference sequence). V was pared by 4 bases and J by 3 bases, with 6 bases of the junction left unmatched. CDR3 length equals 14 residues.